The 11 T cell receptor beta chains below all came from one sample that was sequenced in a study of CD8 T cells in ankylosing spondylitis. The antigens of these receptors remain unknown. A single record per CDR3 protein comes from TCRdb applying MiXCR to the 5' RACE reads. The table records roughly 440,000 distinct CDR3 sequences, 17% of them present only once. Study-wide results and caveats: Blood from ankylosing spondylitis patients appeared to carry a characteristic roughly 8-variant TCR beta motif.

Sequences were obtained from blood, either unsorted or a sorted T cell fraction (not recorded which). The receptor set was obtained from a male donor with ankylosing spondylitis.

This rearrangement joins TRBV9 to TRBJ2-2, with 7 bases fitting TRBD2. V was clipped by 0 bases and J by 4 bases; unmatched bases: 6. Germline-derived CDR1 and CDR2 are SGDLS and YYNGEE. This CDR3 is 16 amino acids long. The CDR3 nucleotides are TGTGCCAGCAGCGTAGGTTCACTAGCGAGCACCGGGGAGCTGTTTTTT. This sequence encodes CASSVGSLASTGELFF.

The rearrangement links TRBV4-3 to TRBJ2-7; D is undetermined. Trimming removed 0 bases from V and 0 bases from J, with 12 bases in between. The CDR3 loop spans 16 amino acids. In germline, CDR1 is LGHNA, CDR2 YSLEER. The CDR3 region is CASSQDPATSSYEQYF. The CDR3 DNA sequence: TGCGCCAGCAGCCAAGATCCAGCCACGAGCTCCTACGAGCAGTACTTC.

The DNA for the CDR3 is TGTGCCAGCATTTTTTTTCTCCGGACACGCTCCTACGAGCAGTACTTC. This codes for CASIFFLRTRSYEQYF. The rearrangement links TRBV6-2 or TRBV6-3 to TRBJ2-7, with a tentative D call TRBD1 (5 bases). V was pared by 7 bases and J by 0 bases, with 19 bases between. The V gene's germline CDR1 is MNHEY and CDR2 SVGEGT. The CDR3 has 16 amino acids.

This sequence joins TRBV5-1 and TRBJ2-7; 8 nucleotides match TRBD1. Looked up from germline, CDR1 is SGHRS and CDR2 is YFSETQ. The CDR3 runs 16 residues. Losses at the gene ends were 1 base for V and 0 bases for J; bases not matched to a gene: 6. CDR3 loop: CASSLKGQVSSYEQYF. The CDR3 DNA sequence: TGCGCCAGCAGCTTGAAGGGACAGGTGTCCTCCTACGAGCAGTACTTC. The full variable domain, completed using reference TRBV5-1 and TRBJ2-7, is KAGVTQTPRYLIKTRGQQVTLSCSPISGHRSVSWYQQTPGQGLQFLFEYFSETQRNKGNFPGRFSGRQFSNSRSEMNVSTLELGDSALYLCASSLKGQVSSYEQYFGPGTRLTVT.

In this sample, this clonotype turned up many times. The gene calls are TRBV12-3 or TRBV12-4 and TRBJ2-1; TRBD1 matches 7 bases. The CDR3 has 13 residues. Germline trimming cut 6 bases from V and 7 bases from J; bases unmatched to any gene: 6. The CDR3 loop reads CASSPTQGNEQFF. The CDR3 DNA sequence: TGTGCCAGCAGCCCGACACAGGGGAATGAGCAGTTCTTC.

The chain is built from TRBV6-1 and TRBJ1-2, with 11 bases matching TRBD1. Looked up from germline, CDR1 is MNHNS and CDR2 is SASEGT. This CDR3 is built from 17 residues. The junction had 16 bases not matched to a gene; V was cut back by 5 bases and J by 8 bases. CDR3 DNA: TGTGCCAGCAGTCAGGGCGCCGGACAGGGGGCGATGGGAGGCTACACCTTC. The encoded protein is CASSQGAGQGAMGGYTF.

The V gene is TRBV3-1, the J gene TRBJ1-1, with no clear D. V was pared by 7 bases and J by 0 bases, with 12 bases between. The CDR3 runs 14 residues. CDR1 and CDR2 from the germline V gene are LGHDT and YNNKEL (reference sequence). CDR3 in amino acids: CASTPHGLNTEAFF. The CDR3 bases are TGTGCCAGCACCCCCCACGGGCTGAACACTGAAGCTTTCTTT. Based on the CDR3 plus reference TRBV3-1 and TRBJ1-1, the full variable domain is DTAVSQTPKYLVTQMGNDKSIKCEQNLGHDTMYWYKQDSKKFLKIMFSYNNKELIINETVPNRFSPKSPDKAHLNLHINSLELGDSAVYFCASTPHGLNTEAFFGQGTRLTVV.

The rearrangement joins TRBV30 to TRBJ1-1, with unresolved D. The V gene's germline CDR1 is GTSNPN and CDR2 SVGIG (reference sequence). Between the trimmed V and J ends, which lost 1 base and 0 bases, there was a span of 3 bases. This CDR3 spans 12 amino acids. CDR3 sequence (DNA): TGTGCCTGGAGTGCTATGAACACTGAAGCTTTCTTT. As protein: CAWSAMNTEAFF. Variable domain in full (rest from reference TRBV30 and TRBJ1-1): SQTIHQWPATLVQPVGSPLSLECTVEGTSNPNLYWYRQAAGRGLQLLFYSVGIGQISSEVPQNLSASRPQDRQFILSSKKLLLSDSGFYLCAWSAMNTEAFFGQGTRLTVV.

The sample holds a few counts of this clonotype. This chain joins TRBV18 and TRBJ2-4; D is ambiguous. The V end lost 2 bases, the J end lost 0 bases, and 5 bases lay between the germline ends. Germline CDR1 is KGHSH and CDR2 is LQKENI. The CDR3 runs to 14 residues. The CDR3: CASSPAIAKNIQYF. In nucleotides, the CDR3 is TGTGCCAGCTCACCAGCCATAGCCAAAAACATTCAGTACTTC. Looking up the rest from reference TRBV18 and TRBJ2-4 gives the full variable domain: NAGVMQNPRHLVRRRGQEARLRCSPMKGHSHVYWYRQLPEEGLKFMVYLQKENIIDESGMPKERFSAEFPKEGPSILRIQQVVRGDSAAYFCASSPAIAKNIQYFGAGTRLSVL.

About this clonotype: One base away lies a much larger clone, so this may be a sequencing read error. Written as DNA, the CDR3 is TGTGCCAGCACCCTACGGTCCCTGGGGACCGGGGAGCTGTTTTTT. Translated: CASTLRSLGTGELFF. The gene calls are TRBV7-2 and TRBJ2-2; D is uncertain. V gave up 7 bases and J gave up 5 bases, with 17 bases separating them. The CDR3 has 15 amino acids. CDR1 and CDR2 from the germline V gene are SGHTA and FQGNSA. The complete variable domain, with remaining parts taken from reference TRBV7-2 and TRBJ2-2, reads GAGVSQSPSNKVTEKGKDVELRCDPISGHTALYWYRQSLGQGLEFLIYFQGNSAPDKSGLPSDRFSAERTGGSVSTLTIQRTQQEDSAVYLCASTLRSLGTGELFFGEGSRLTVL.

This clonotype was seen only a few times. The junction and the germline gene differ at one end; a read error may be behind it. The rearrangement links TRBV20-1 to TRBJ1-1; D is unclear. The CDR3 has 13 amino acids. From germline, CDR1 is DFQATT and CDR2 SNEGSKA (reference sequence). The CDR3 spells CSARPTWNPEAFF. Here the CDR3 DNA reads TGCAGTGCTAGACCGACATGGAACCCTGAAGCTTTCTTT.